The rows below give T cell receptor beta chains drawn from one sample of a study of chemoradiotherapy in HPV16-positive cancers. The table came from immunoSEQ multiplex PCR; TCRdb's copy has only in-frame clones and leaves some out. The sample carries around 29,000 clones, 93% recorded once. Sequenced here: blood, sampled from a patient who underwent chemoradiotherapy. Source of these receptors: a human donor with HPV-associated anogenital cancer. Each CDR3 is given without its conserved first and last residue. Fields, in order: CDR3 protein, J gene, V gene, CDR3 length.

ASSQDRGPETQY | TRBJ2-5 | TRBV4-1 | 12
ASNAAGELF | TRBJ2-2 | TRBV5-1 | 9
ASSDLGQGAFYEQY | TRBJ2-7 | TRBV2 | 14
ASSRRGGLTDTQY | TRBJ2-3 | TRBV2 | 13
ASSVGGETQY | TRBJ2-5 | TRBV9 | 10
ASSPLQGLMNTEAF | TRBJ1-1 | TRBV5-6 | 14
ASSPPVGYEQY | TRBJ2-7 | TRBV18 | 11
ASRPRGTEAF | TRBJ1-1 | TRBV6-5 | 10
ASSEDRGYGYT | TRBJ1-2 | TRBV6-1 | 11
ASSYSTGDGTQY | TRBJ2-5 | TRBV6-6 | 12
ASSQPMRLGNTIY | TRBJ1-3 | TRBV4-1 | 13
ASSGRGTGDYEQY | TRBJ2-7 | TRBV5-6 | 13
ASSEVIGFNTEAF | TRBJ1-1 | TRBV6-1 | 13
ASGLVGRGDTEAF | TRBJ1-1 | TRBV12-5 | 13
ASIGGGYEQY | TRBJ2-7 | TRBV2 | 10
AISGGGANEKLF | TRBJ1-4 | TRBV10-3 | 12
ASSEAGTSHYGYT | TRBJ1-2 | TRBV6-1 | 13
ASSLGPQPQH | TRBJ1-5 | TRBV7-9 | 10
ASSLTDSLGPYEQY | TRBJ2-7 | TRBV9 | 14
ASSLGREFIRAAKNIQY | TRBJ2-4 | TRBV5-6 | 17
ASSIRRWWEDEGGDTQY | TRBJ2-3 | TRBV19 | 17
ASSVDRASGNTIY | TRBJ1-3 | TRBV18 | 13
ASSYGSSSYEQY | TRBJ2-7 | TRBV5-6 | 12
ARHTGGVASNQPQH | TRBJ1-5 | TRBV21-1 | 14
ASSYSRGSEKLF | TRBJ1-4 | TRBV6-6 | 12
ASSLVGGRGNNEQF | TRBJ2-1 | TRBV7-9 | 14
AISLSPLSGNTIY | TRBJ1-3 | TRBV10-3 | 13
ASSPWERRGEQF | TRBJ2-1 | TRBV5-1 | 12
ASSVQSRGNIQY | TRBJ2-4 | TRBV9 | 12
ASSQEVRDPRNYGYT | TRBJ1-2 | TRBV4-3 | 15
ASSGGADEQY | TRBJ2-7 | TRBV10-3 | 10
ASREQTGAGQPQH | TRBJ1-5 | TRBV7-2 | 13
ASSPSTGGSEQY | TRBJ2-7 | TRBV18 | 12
ASSQVSGTGYTGELF | TRBJ2-2 | TRBV4-3 | 15
ASSLPGQYSSPLH | TRBJ1-6 | TRBV5-4 | 13
ASSGQVAYEQY | TRBJ2-7 | TRBV19 | 11
ASTTGLAGNTGELF | TRBJ2-2 | TRBV27 | 14
ASSFLGWTGELF | TRBJ2-2 | TRBV5-6 | 12
ASSDPLRTSGGLYQETQY | TRBJ2-5 | TRBV6-4 | 18
ASFMINYGYT | TRBJ1-2 | TRBV6-6 | 10
ASKTGPYEQY | TRBJ2-7 | TRBV25-1 | 10
ASSFTSGRAAYEQY | TRBJ2-7 | TRBV7-2 | 14
ASSSKGQGAGANVLT | TRBJ2-6 | TRBV7-3 | 15
ASRTSGSQETQY | TRBJ2-5 | TRBV28 | 12
ASSLRVRTDTQY | TRBJ2-3 | TRBV7-2 | 12
SVFDDPTYNEQF | TRBJ2-1 | TRBV29-1 | 12
ASSPLRDNHYGYT | TRBJ1-2 | TRBV18 | 13
ASSLALSLNSPLH | TRBJ1-6 | TRBV5-6 | 13
ASSPGAGYGYT | TRBJ1-2 | TRBV7-8 | 11
ASSVVSGSYNEQF | TRBJ2-1 | TRBV9 | 13
ASSIIPRRATDTQY | TRBJ2-3 | TRBV19 | 14
ASSDSRLAGPNEQF | TRBJ2-1 | TRBV6-4 | 14
ASRSSSGTGGYNEQF | TRBJ2-1 | TRBV11-1 | 15
AIKNAGSNQPQH | TRBJ1-5 | TRBV10-3 | 12
ASSLLTFDTIY | TRBJ1-3 | TRBV7-2 | 11